The source of this T cell receptor beta chain is a study of CD8+CD57+ T cells in acquired aplastic anemia (dated by TCRdb to the late 2010s). Study-level background: A mean of about 3.2 ug of DNA, ranging from roughly 0.19 to 27.4 ug, was extracted from sorted CD4+ and CD8+ cells. Healthy donor samples averaged about 10 million reads for CD4+ and 11 million to 12 million for CD8+ cells. General study outcomes and caveats: Between patients and healthy controls, no significant difference in CD8+ Simpson's diversity was found (P=0.060). Some 30 CD8+ CDR3 sequences were found to be shared between patients and controls, but these sequences appeared to be highly expressed in patients and within the immunodominant clones of the patients.

In the study, sorted CD4+ and CD8+ blood T cells from patients with severe aplastic anemia and from healthy subjects underwent deep sequencing of TCR repertoires. Ficoll-Paque density gradient centrifugation was used to isolate peripheral blood mononuclear cells. Before DNA was extracted, CD4+ and CD8+ T cells were sorted using either FACS or magnetic beads. Genomic DNA was used as template for profiling of TCR beta VDJ combinations and CDR3 sequences. An Illumina HiSeq 2000 was used for TCR repertoire sequencing. In the original analysis: TRBV/TRBJ rearrangement plots, CDR3 size and DJ length profiles, and Simpson's diversity index were used to assess repertoires. The most abundant DNA sequence in the deep sequencing data was taken as the immunodominant clone. CDR3 amino acid sequences were checked for sharing between subjects and were compared against published repertoires and the VDJdb database. The public reads were reanalyzed by TCRdb: fastp trimming at Q25, MiXCR alignment, in-frame beta chains only. Entries that share a CDR3 protein sequence are merged under the most common genes and DNA. In this record, the V and J calls reflect TCRdb's handling and not the investigators' own analysis. The sample table contains 35,000 to 45,000 distinct CDR3 sequences; only one count was recorded for about two thirds of them. The ten largest clonotypes hold 23% of the sample.

CDR1 and CDR2 are read off the germline V gene (reference sequence) as LNHDA and SQIVND. V and J lose 6 bases and 5 bases, and a span of 10 bases separates them. CDR3 length: 12 amino acids, cysteine to phenylalanine. The CDR3 DNA has 36 bases and is translated from base 1. On this clonotype itself: Its antigen is currently not known. Base qualities were left out, and no much larger clone turns up one base away.

Sequenced input: sorted CD4+, CD8+, or CD8+CD57+ T cells (not recorded which) from PBMCs. Recombination connected TRBV19 to TRBJ1-1; the best D guess is TRBD1, with 5 bases matching. This TCR was sampled from a human donor in good health, serving as a control. The nucleotide sequence reads as follows: TGTGCCAGTAGCCCCCGACAGACTGAAGCTTTCTTT. Translated, this is CASSPRQTEAFF.